These 16 T cell receptor beta chains were sequenced from one sample in a study. The sorted Tregs were CD4+CD25+CD127-/low cells. Via MiXCR, TCRdb re-called the 5' RACE reads, giving one row per CDR3 protein. The table includes approximately 10,000 distinct CDR3 sequences, 25% to 30% detected once. The sample was Tregs sorted from blood. The receptors come from a female donor with breast cancer.

By proportion, this clonotype is medium-sized. This rearrangement joins TRBV4-2 to TRBJ1-5; D gene uncertain. The V and J ends lost 1 base and 9 bases respectively, with 13 bases between them. In germline, CDR1 is LGHNA, CDR2 YNFKEQ. The CDR3 spans 14 residues. The CDR3 DNA sequence: TGTGCCAGCAGCCAAGGGGTCGGGCAAGGGCCCCAGCATTTT. Protein product: CASSQGVGQGPQHF.

This clonotype was seen ten or more times. The chain couples TRBV20-1 to TRBJ2-3, with 8 bases aligning to TRBD2. The CDR3 has 16 residues. The J segment lost 2 bases and the V segment lost 4 bases, leaving 11 bases of the junction unmatched. Germline V gives CDR1 DFQATT, CDR2 SNEGSKA (reference sequence). Here the CDR3 reads CSATTFERGFTDTQYF. The CDR3 region has the DNA TGCAGTGCTACCACCTTTGAGCGGGGGTTCACAGATACGCAGTATTTT.

This clonotype has ten or more counts. The rearrangement links TRBV5-1 to TRBJ1-6; perhaps TRBD1 as D (5 bases). This CDR3 region has 14 residues. From germline, CDR1 is SGHRS and CDR2 YFSETQ. V dropped 2 bases and J dropped 10 bases, with 13 bases sitting between them. The CDR3 DNA is TGCGCCAGCAGCTTATCGAGTGGGGCCTCACCCCTCCACTTT. This gives the protein CASSLSSGASPLHF.

The chain combines TRBV6-5 with TRBJ2-1, with D unresolved. The J call may not be correct, given that the DNA end is closer to TRBJ2-7. The CDR3 is made up of 16 amino acids. Germline V gives CDR1 MNHEY, CDR2 SVGAGI. The CDR3 sequence is CASSYSLGLPYNEQYF. CDR3 nucleotides: TGTGCCAGCAGTTACTCTCTGGGTCTGCCCTACAATGAGCAGTACTTC.

This clonotype was counted many times. The chain employs TRBV2 and TRBJ2-1, with 8 nucleotides matching TRBD2. Germline CDR1 reads SNHLY; CDR2 reads FYNNEI. Unmatched junction bases numbered 22, after V lost 1 base and J lost 14 bases. The CDR3 spans 18 residues. This chain's CDR3 is CASSEGPRRSSGIPREFF. CDR3 nucleotides: TGTGCCAGCAGTGAAGGACCCAGGAGGAGTAGCGGGATCCCCCGGGAGTTCTTC.

This clonotype is judged medium-sized (0.01 to 0.1%). This chain uses TRBV29-1 with TRBJ2-7; the match to TRBD1 covers 10 bases. Looked up from germline, CDR1 is SQVTM and CDR2 is ANQGSEA. This CDR3 region has 13 residues. V was pared by 6 bases and J by 4 bases, with 6 bases of the junction left unmatched. The CDR3 spells CSVRQGAGYEQYF. The CDR3 bases are TGCAGCGTCCGACAGGGGGCAGGATACGAGCAGTACTTC.

This clonotype is medium-sized. The chain's CDR3 is CASSHPADTYEQYF. The CDR3 coding sequence is TGCGCCAGCAGCCACCCAGCTGATACCTACGAGCAGTACTTC. The rearrangement links TRBV4-1 to TRBJ2-7; D gene uncertain. CDR3 size: 14 residues. V was clipped by 3 bases and J by 2 bases, with 11 bases between them. The germline gives CDR1 MGHRA, CDR2 YSYEKL.

This clonotype was recorded many times. The chain employs TRBV5-1 and TRBJ2-1; 11 bases line up with TRBD2. The CDR3 consists of 17 residues. CDR1 and CDR2 from the germline V gene are SGHRS and YFSETQ. V was clipped by 0 bases and J by 9 bases; unmatched bases: 11. The CDR3 region has the DNA TGCGCCAGCAGCTTGGATCCCCTAGCGGGAGGCGTCAGTGAGCAGTTCTTC. Amino acid sequence: CASSLDPLAGGVSEQFF.

Comments on this clonotype: A single base separates this from a much larger clone, so it may be a read error. This chain uses TRBV30 with TRBJ1-2, with a tentative D call TRBD1 (5 bases). This CDR3 comprises 14 residues. Germline values: CDR1 GTSNPN, CDR2 SVGIG (reference sequence). The V end was cut by 5 bases, the J end by 3 bases, with 16 bases between. The CDR3 DNA is TGTGCCTGGGTACCTTTCCGGGACGACTATGGCTACACCTTC. Its protein product is CAWVPFRDDYGYTF.

On this clonotype itself: Being one base from a much bigger clone, this may be a read error. The chain carries TRBV20-1 and TRBJ2-4; TRBD1 aligns across 7 bases. In germline, CDR1 is DFQATT, CDR2 SNEGSKA (reference sequence). The CDR3 has 16 residues. V lost 4 bases, J lost 5 bases, and 14 bases stayed unmatched. The CDR3 reads CSAILKGAKTQNIQYF. In nucleotides, the CDR3 is TGCAGTGCTATTCTGAAGGGGGCCAAGACCCAAAACATTCAGTACTTC.

This clonotype is medium-sized by share. V and J are TRBV6-5 and TRBJ2-1; TRBD1 matches at 7 bases. V dropped 0 bases and J dropped 5; count of bases not matched to a gene: 7. The CDR3 runs 16 residues. Germline V gene data show CDR1 as MNHEY and CDR2 as SVGAGI. CDR3 loop: CASSYSMGTDNNEQFF. DNA of the CDR3: TGTGCCAGCAGTTACTCGATGGGGACAGATAACAATGAGCAGTTCTTC.

This clonotype was observed many times. The V call is TRBV6-5, the J call TRBJ2-1, with TRBD2 matching 13 bases. CDR1 MNHEY and CDR2 SVGAGI come from the germline V gene. There are 15 residues in the CDR3. With V trimmed by 5 bases and J by 8 bases, 6 bases remained unmatched. The CDR3 is CASSEGLAGLDEQFF. The CDR3 region has the DNA TGTGCCAGCAGTGAGGGACTAGCGGGATTGGATGAGCAGTTCTTC.

By sample share, this clonotype is medium-sized (0.01 to 0.1%). The chain carries TRBV7-9 and TRBJ1-5; D remains unclear. V lost 5 bases to trimming and J lost 4 bases, with 6 bases between them. The CDR3 consists of 12 residues. CDR1 and CDR2 (germline): SEHNR, FQNEAQ (reference sequence). CDR3 DNA: TGTGCCAGCAGCGAGTTAAATCAGCCCCAGCATTTT. Residues: CASSELNQPQHF.

This clonotype came up a few times. This sequence joins TRBV20-1 and TRBJ1-6; 7 positions match TRBD1. V dropped 0 bases and J dropped 6; count of bases not matched to a gene: 14. The germline gives CDR1 DFQATT, CDR2 SNEGSKA (reference sequence). The CDR3 sequence is 18 residues long. CDR3 region: CSAREIWGGGVGNSPLHF. In nucleotides, the CDR3 is TGCAGTGCTAGAGAAATCTGGGGAGGGGGCGTAGGTAATTCACCCCTCCACTTT.

Details on this clonotype: Possible read error: a much larger clone is one base away. The chain recombines TRBV7-9 with TRBJ1-5; a weak D match, TRBD1 (5 bases). V was cut by 5 bases and J by 15 bases, with 17 bases left in between. The germline CDR1 and CDR2 sequences are SEHNR and FQNEAQ (reference sequence). This CDR3 comprises 12 residues. The CDR3 here is CASSLWDSYRHF. CDR3 in DNA: TGTGCCAGCAGCCTTTGGGACTCGTATCGGCATTTT. Drawing the rest from reference TRBV7-9 and TRBJ1-5, the complete variable domain is DTGVSQNPRHKITKRGQNVTFRCDPISEHNRLYWYRQTLGQGPEFLTYFQNEAQLEKSRLLSDRFSAERPKGSFSTLEIQRTEQGDSAMYLCASSLWDSYRHFGDGTRLSIL.

Concerning this clonotype: This could be a read error, since a much larger clone is one nucleotide away. CDR3 amino acids: CASSEGGVGERYF. For the CDR3, the DNA is TGTGCCAGCAGTGAAGGGGGCGTTGGCGAGCGGTACTTC. This rearrangement joins TRBV6-6 to TRBJ2-7, with 7 bases identical to TRBD1. This CDR3 comprises 13 residues. Germline loops: CDR1 MNHNY, CDR2 SVGAGI (reference sequence).